The entry below describes one TCR beta chain. What this receptor recognizes is not known. No much larger clonotype is one base removed from it; base qualities were not supplied. This sample was included in a study of patients and donors after allogeneic stem cell transplantation (TCRdb year 2020). The germline V gene gives CDR1 as SNHLY and CDR2 as FYNNEI. From cysteine to phenylalanine, the CDR3 is 13 amino acids long. Here the CDR3 DNA is all that survives: 39 bases in frame from base 1. Relative to germline, V is 6 bases shorter and J is 7 bases shorter, with 13 bases between their ends. The library was prepared using RT-PCR. Reads for this sample came from a NextSeq 550. TCRdb reran the public reads through fastp at Q25 and MiXCR, keeping productive beta chains. Records with the same CDR3 protein are collapsed into one entry carrying the most frequent genes and DNA. The table for this sample lists approximately 88,000 distinct CDR3 sequences; just under 5% of them were counted only once. The top ten constitute roughly 2.5% of the sample.

The chain is encoded by TRBV2 joined to TRBJ2-1, with TRBD2 as a weak D call on 5 bases. This clonotype was obtained from a human donor who was either an allogeneic HSCT recipient or a stem cell or donor lymphocyte infusion donor (not recorded which). It is not recorded whose cells these are; they may come from a transplant donor. Sequencing was performed on blood, either unsorted or a sorted T cell fraction (not recorded which). The nucleotide sequence reads TGTGCCAGCAGCCCCGGCCCGGGGAATGAGCAGTTCTTC. It translates as CASSPGPGNEQFF.